The source of this T cell receptor beta chain is a study of shared clonotypes between healthy human individuals. Study at large: The people who gave samples were two women and three men aged 18 to 49.

Those who donated were healthy HIV-negative adults, with no recent acute infections or vaccinations reported. The authors' processing: Filtering differed since immunoSEQ provided only junctions, with no quality scores. Data came from immunoSEQ multiplex PCR; TCRdb stores just in-frame clones and leaves some out. V and J calls and clone size are copied from that table; D and trimming were computed from the DNA. Of about 79,000 clones listed, about 63% were seen once; the top ten hold just over 50%. This CDR3 region has 14 residues. Germline values: CDR1 SGHRS, CDR2 YFSETQ. Unmatched junction bases numbered 2, after V lost 3 bases and J lost 6 bases. This clone has just one count.

The TCR comes from a man aged 25-45 years in good health. The chain links TRBV5-1 to TRBJ2-1; 11 nucleotides line up with TRBD2. The material sequenced was memory CD8+ T cells sorted from blood. Subset meaning: CD45RO+ cells pooled with CCR7-negative TemRA cells. The CDR3 sequence: CASSSGLAVNEQFF. The CDR3 DNA reads TGCGCCAGCAGCTCGGGACTAGCGGTCAATGAGCAGTTCTTC.